This T cell receptor (beta chain) is drawn from a study of blood T cell repertoires in COVID-19. Data came from immunoSEQ multiplex PCR; TCRdb stores just in-frame clones and leaves some out. The sample includes 290,000 or so clones, roughly 85% seen only once; the top ten take approximately 5%. Participants were aged about 18 to 100 years from roughly 26 US areas. In assigning cohorts, the study relied on participant-reported clinical history. The germline CDR1 and CDR2 sequences are MNHNY and SVGAGI (reference sequence). This CDR3 comprises 19 residues. Trimming cost V 5 bases and J 7 bases; bases outside gene matches: 21.

V gene TRBV6-6 combines with J gene TRBJ2-2, with 8 bases fitting TRBD2. The material sequenced was PBMCs or T cells enriched from blood (not recorded which). This sequence originates from a man aged 35-49 years who had been exposed to COVID-19. The CDR3 reads CASSPGGTQRTFSLGELFF. Written as DNA, the CDR3 is TGTGCCAGCAGTCCGGGGGGGACGCAACGAACATTTTCGCTCGGGGAGCTGTTTTTT.